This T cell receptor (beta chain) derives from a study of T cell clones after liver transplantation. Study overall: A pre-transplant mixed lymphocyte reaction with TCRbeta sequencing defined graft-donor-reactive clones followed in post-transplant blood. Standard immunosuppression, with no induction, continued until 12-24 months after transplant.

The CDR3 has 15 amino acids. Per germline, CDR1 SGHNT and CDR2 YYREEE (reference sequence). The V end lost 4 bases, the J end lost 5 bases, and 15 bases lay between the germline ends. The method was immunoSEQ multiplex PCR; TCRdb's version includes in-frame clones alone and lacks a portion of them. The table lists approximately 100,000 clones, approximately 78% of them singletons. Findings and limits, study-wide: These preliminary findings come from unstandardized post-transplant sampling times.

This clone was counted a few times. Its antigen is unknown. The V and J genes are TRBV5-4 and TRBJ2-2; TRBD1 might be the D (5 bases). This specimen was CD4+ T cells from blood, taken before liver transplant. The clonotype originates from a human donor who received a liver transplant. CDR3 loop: CASSPGRVTTGELFF. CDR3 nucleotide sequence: TGTGCCAGCAGCCCTGGCAGGGTTACTACCGGGGAGCTGTTTTTT.